The 26 T cell receptor beta chains presented below share a single source sample, sequenced in a study of beta chain features in type 1 diabetes (dated by TCRdb to 2016 to 2018). Receptors were amplified or captured by the immunoSEQ multiplex PCR assay. The entire isolated RNA was reverse transcribed using the High Capacity cDNA Reverse Transcription Kit, and thus expressed TCRB transcripts were sequenced. TCRdb obtained this table from immuneACCESS and retained in-frame rearrangements with V and J assigned. These tables miss some clones; where compared with another copy, unresolved V genes account for less than half of the shortfall, and the remainder is unexplained. Here the sample has some 270,000 clones; around an eighth occur a single time. More than 0.02% of the sample belongs to the ten largest clones. Input material: naive CD4+ T cells from blood. The cell subset or site label here, explained by the study, means: true naive CD4+ T cells. These receptors were collected from a woman in her thirties or forties in good health.

The V and J genes are TRBV9 and TRBJ1-2; TRBD1 aligns across 7 bases. J gave up 7 bases and V 3 bases, and 12 bases lay outside the gene matches. In germline, CDR1 is SGDLS, CDR2 YYNGEE. This CDR3 region has 15 residues. CDR3 DNA sequence: TGTGCCAGCAGCGCGCAAATCCTGACAGGGACTGGCTACACCTTC. Translation gives CASSAQILTGTGYTF. Combining the CDR3 with reference TRBV9 and TRBJ1-2 gives the whole variable domain DSGVTQTPKHLITATGQRVTLRCSPRSGDLSVYWYQQSLDQGLQFLIQYYNGEERAKGNILERFSAQQFPDLHSELNLSSLELGDSALYFCASSAQILTGTGYTFGSGTRLTVV.

This chain joins TRBV5-1 and TRBJ1-2; 10 nucleotides align to TRBD1. Germline assignment: CDR1 SGHRS and CDR2 YFSETQ. This CDR3 comprises 21 residues. With V trimmed by 1 base and J by 8 bases, 26 bases remained unmatched. The CDR3 DNA sequence: TGCGCCAGCAGCTTGCTCCTCTACCCACGACAGGGGGCCTCTATGGGTGAAGGCTACACCTTC. Translation: CASSLLLYPRQGASMGEGYTF.

This clone was counted between two and nine times. This rearrangement joins TRBV5-1 to TRBJ1-3; TRBD1 might be the D (5 bases). This CDR3 is 15 amino acids long. Trimming removed 4 bases at V and 2 bases at J, with 13 bases between. Germline CDR1 is SGHRS and CDR2 is YFSETQ. CDR3 protein: CASSRGTAAGNTIYF. The CDR3 region has the DNA TGCGCCAGCAGCCGCGGGACGGCCGCTGGAAACACCATATATTTT.

A few counts support this clone. This chain uses TRBV18 with TRBJ1-2, with D hard to call. Between the trimmed V and J ends, which lost 5 bases and 4 bases, there was a span of 11 bases. The CDR3 sequence is 13 residues long. CDR1 is KGHSH and CDR2 is LQKENI in the germline V gene. The CDR3, as DNA: TGTGCCAGCTCATGGGTGCCGGGCTATGGCTACACCTTC. Translation: CASSWVPGYGYTF.

This clone appeared a few times. This chain uses TRBV18 with TRBJ2-3, with D possibly being TRBD1 (5 bases). CDR3 size: 13 residues. The V and J ends lost 6 bases and 6 bases respectively, with 13 bases between them. In germline, CDR1 is KGHSH, CDR2 LQKENI. CDR3 nucleotide sequence: TGTGCCAGCTCGCCCAACAGGTTCGATACGCAGTATTTT. It is translated as CASSPNRFDTQYF.

This clone was counted only a few times. The CDR3 DNA reads TGTGCCAGCAGCGGCATAGGGGCAGGGGCCTACAATGAGCAGTTCTTC. Its translation: CASSGIGAGAYNEQFF. The V gene is TRBV7-6, the J gene TRBJ2-1; D might be TRBD1 (6 bases). Germline CDR1 and CDR2: SGHVS and FNYEAQ. The CDR3 consists of 16 residues. V lost 5 bases and J lost 2, with 16 bases in between.

The chain joins TRBV5-1 to TRBJ2-5, with 7 nucleotides matching TRBD1. CDR3 length: 14 amino acids. Germline V lookup: CDR1 SGHRS, CDR2 YFSETQ. V shed 2 bases and J 5 bases; nucleotides not matched to a gene: 6. The CDR3 DNA sequence: TGCGCCAGCAGCTTCAAAGGGGGCGGGGAGACCCAGTACTTC. It yields the protein CASSFKGGGETQYF.

This chain connects TRBV10-2 to TRBJ2-1; 11 bases are a match to TRBD2. This CDR3 is 18 amino acids long. Germline V gene sequence: CDR1 WSHSY, CDR2 SAAADI. J lost 7 bases, V lost 1 base, and 12 bases had no gene match. The CDR3 DNA reads as TGCGCCAGCAGTGAGTTGAAACTAGCGGGGGCACAGAATAATGAGCAGTTCTTC. Its protein product is CASSELKLAGAQNNEQFF.

CDR3 in amino acids: CASRLGPYGRGDKNEQFF. Here the CDR3 DNA reads TGTGCCAGCAGACTCGGCCCTTATGGGCGGGGGGACAAGAATGAGCAGTTCTTC. This chain links TRBV5-4 with TRBJ2-1, with 8 nucleotides matching TRBD2. Germline CDR1 SGHNT, CDR2 YYREEE (reference sequence). After removal of 5 bases from V and 7 bases from J, the junction contained 20 bases not matched to a gene. This CDR3 comprises 18 residues.

The chain employs TRBV18 and TRBJ2-4, with TRBD2 as a possible D gene (5 bases). This CDR3 contains 15 residues. Germline V CDR1 and CDR2: KGHSH, LQKENI. The ends were cut back, 3 bases at V and 4 bases at J, with 13 bases in the middle. The CDR3 DNA reads as TGTGCCAGCTCACCGATGGGAGACAAAAAAAACATTCAGTACTTC. Protein sequence: CASSPMGDKKNIQYF.

The chain joins TRBV4-2 to TRBJ2-3; 10 nucleotides align to TRBD1. This CDR3 contains 18 residues. V lost 2 bases and J lost 2; bases outside the gene matches: 10. The germline CDR1 and CDR2 sequences are LGHNA and YNFKEQ. CDR3 loop: CASSQPLTGTGVTDTQYF. CDR3 sequence (DNA): TGTGCCAGCAGCCAACCACTAACCGGGACAGGGGTCACAGATACGCAGTATTTT.

This clone was seen only a few times. This chain links TRBV18 with TRBJ2-3; 10 bases agree with TRBD2. The trim removed 1 base at V and 0 bases at J, leaving 4 bases unmatched. The CDR3 totals 17 residues. CDR1 is KGHSH, CDR2 LQKENI, per germline. CDR3 amino acids: CASSPLVSGGSTDTQYF. CDR3 DNA sequence: TGTGCCAGCTCACCACTTGTTAGCGGGGGGAGCACAGATACGCAGTATTTT.

The rearrangement links TRBV5-1 to TRBJ2-7, with 8 bases matching TRBD1. The germline V gene has CDR1 SGHRS and CDR2 YFSETQ. V lost 4 bases to trimming and J lost 5 bases; unmatched junction nucleotides: 8. This CDR3 contains 14 residues. CDR3 in DNA: TGCGCCAGCAGCAGCGGACAGGGAACCCACGAGCAGTACTTC. It is translated as CASSSGQGTHEQYF.

V gene TRBV7-2 combines with J gene TRBJ2-1, with 9 bases identical to TRBD1. The CDR3 totals 16 residues. Germline lookup yields CDR1 SGHTA and CDR2 FQGNSA. Trimming took 5 bases from V and 5 from J; bases not matched to a gene: 10. Here the CDR3 reads CASSTRGQGGHNEQFF. The CDR3 DNA sequence: TGTGCCAGCAGCACCCGGGGACAGGGAGGGCACAATGAGCAGTTCTTC.

This clone was found a few times. The CDR3 sequence is CASSLAGTDNEKLFF. CDR3 nucleotide sequence: TGTGCCAGCAGCTTAGCGGGGACAGATAATGAAAAACTGTTTTTT. The chain recombines TRBV7-8 with TRBJ1-4; TRBD1 matches 7 bases. This CDR3 is built from 15 residues. CDR1 SGHVS and CDR2 FQNEAQ come from the germline V gene. The J segment lost 4 bases and the V segment lost 0 bases, leaving 2 bases of the junction unmatched.

The gene calls are TRBV13 and TRBJ2-2, with D possibly being TRBD2 (6 bases). The germline gives CDR1 PRHDT, CDR2 FYEKMQ (reference sequence). The CDR3 has 13 residues. The V end lost 5 bases, the J end lost 6 bases, and 10 bases lay between the germline ends. In DNA form, the CDR3 reads TGTGCCAGCAGCCGAACTAGCTCCGGGGAGCTGTTTTTT. Amino acid sequence: CASSRTSSGELFF.

This chain links TRBV5-1 with TRBJ2-1; 12 positions agree with TRBD2. The CDR3 is made up of 14 amino acids. V dropped 6 bases and J dropped 9; count of bases not matched to a gene: 7. Germline assignment: CDR1 SGHRS and CDR2 YFSETQ. This CDR3 reads CASKSSGGAVEQFF. The CDR3 bases are TGCGCCAGCAAGTCTAGCGGGGGGGCCGTTGAGCAGTTCTTC.

This clone was seen a few times. The chain is built from TRBV9 and TRBJ1-2; D unresolved. In germline, CDR1 is SGDLS, CDR2 YYNGEE. The CDR3 extends over 16 amino acids. With 3 bases removed from V and 3 bases from J, the gap between germline ends came to 18 bases. The CDR3 protein is CASSAPLGMRDYGYTF. The CDR3 bases are TGTGCCAGCAGCGCCCCTCTTGGTATGAGGGACTATGGCTACACCTTC.

This clone has a handful of counts. CDR3 nucleotides: TGTGCCAGCAGTGGTGACAGCCACTATGGCTACACCTTC. This codes for CASSGDSHYGYTF. V usage is TRBV6-1 and J usage is TRBJ1-2; perhaps TRBD1 as D (5 bases). The V and J ends lost 4 bases and 3 bases respectively, with 9 bases between them. This CDR3 comprises 13 residues. CDR1 is MNHNS, CDR2 SASEGT, per germline.

This clone was picked up a small number of times. The chain joins TRBV19 to TRBJ2-7; 9 bases line up with TRBD2. Germline lookup yields CDR1 LNHDA and CDR2 SQIVND (reference sequence). The CDR3 is 14 amino acids. V shed 6 bases, J shed 3 bases, and the junction held 6 bases outside the gene matches. CDR3 amino acids: CASSPGLAFYEQYF. CDR3 nucleotides: TGTGCCAGTAGCCCGGGACTAGCTTTCTACGAGCAGTACTTC.

The gene calls are TRBV27 and TRBJ2-1; 7 bases line up with TRBD2. Germline trimming cut 2 bases from V and 4 bases from J; bases unmatched to any gene: 11. Germline CDR1 reads MNHEY; CDR2 reads SMNVEV (reference sequence). The CDR3 contains 17 residues. CDR3 amino acids: CASSLPSLAALYNEQFF. CDR3 DNA: TGTGCCAGCAGTTTACCCTCCCTAGCGGCGCTGTACAATGAGCAGTTCTTC.

This clone was picked up a small number of times. This chain connects TRBV7-2 to TRBJ2-5; D ambiguous. The length of the CDR3 is 12 residues. Trimming cost V 3 bases and J 4 bases, with 6 bases left between them. Per the germline V gene, CDR1 is SGHTA and CDR2 is FQGNSA. The CDR3 coding sequence is TGTGCCAGCAGCTTGGCCCCAGAGACCCAGTACTTC. Translating gives CASSLAPETQYF.

This clone was counted between two and nine times. The chain employs TRBV18 and TRBJ2-7; TRBD1 aligns across 10 bases. This CDR3 is built from 16 residues. J lost 5 bases, V lost 4 bases, and 11 bases had no gene match. Germline CDR1 and CDR2: KGHSH and LQKENI. The CDR3 nucleotides are TGTGCCAGCTCACTTCGCCCCTCGACAGGGGGCGACGAGCAGTACTTC. Amino acid sequence: CASSLRPSTGGDEQYF.

This clone was counted between two and nine times. The gene calls are TRBV2 and TRBJ2-2; a weak D match, TRBD1 (5 bases). The CDR3 length is 15 residues. The germline CDR1 and CDR2 sequences are SNHLY and FYNNEI. The V end was cut by 5 bases, the J end by 8 bases, with 18 bases between. The CDR3 region is CASSRGPLGPGELFF. The CDR3, as DNA: TGTGCCAGCAGTAGGGGCCCGCTCGGACCAGGGGAGCTGTTTTTT.

The sample holds a few counts of this clone. V gene TRBV28 combines with J gene TRBJ2-7; tentative D call: TRBD1 (7 bases). Deletions cut 4 bases from V and 7 bases from J, with 11 bases between. CDR1 is MDHEN and CDR2 is SYDVKM in the germline V gene. The CDR3 is made up of 12 amino acids. CDR3 sequence: CASSSRGVEQYF. In DNA, the CDR3 is TGTGCCAGCAGTTCCAGGGGGGTGGAGCAGTACTTC.

Many counts were recorded for this clone. The chain is built from TRBV29-1 and TRBJ2-4; 9 bases line up with TRBD1. The CDR3 is made up of 12 amino acids. V shed 6 bases, J shed 10 bases, and the junction held 7 bases outside the gene matches. Germline V gene lookup returns CDR1 SQVTM and CDR2 ANQGSEA. CDR3 sequence: CSVRTGAGIQYF. The CDR3 coding sequence is TGCAGCGTCCGGACAGGGGCGGGAATTCAGTACTTC.